Sequencing of this T cell receptor (beta chain) was carried out in a study of blood T cell repertoires in COVID-19. This CDR3 has 15 residues. The ends were cut back, 0 bases at V and 0 bases at J, with 9 bases in the middle. CDR1 is LNHNV, CDR2 YYDKDF, per germline (reference sequence). Using immunoSEQ multiplex PCR, the repertoire was profiled, and TCRdb retains in-frame clones only, with some absent. The profile shows about 63,000 clones, around 90% of them singletons. The V and J genes are TRBV15 and TRBJ2-7; TRBD1 might be the D (6 bases). The clonotype comes from an elderly woman with acute or convalescent COVID-19. The specimen was peripheral blood. This CDR3 is CATSRDLDSSYEQYF. The DNA of the CDR3 is TGTGCCACCAGCAGAGATCTGGACAGCTCCTACGAGCAGTACTTC.